These 27 T cell receptor beta chains share one sample of origin, sequenced in a study of cytomegalovirus exposure and HLA in healthy donors. The PCR employed 60 Vbeta primers together with 13 Jbeta primers. The data were produced by immunoSEQ multiplex PCR, yet TCRdb's version contains in-frame clones alone and is incomplete. The repertoire holds over 150,000 clones, about 63% seen once, with less than 3.5% in the top ten. The source material was PBMCs. These receptors all come from a woman in her thirties or forties in good health and CMV-seropositive.

The chain uses TRBV5-5 and TRBJ2-1; a weak D match, TRBD1 (5 bases). V gave up 4 bases and J gave up 6 bases, with 14 bases separating them. CDR3 length: 14 amino acids. The V gene's germline CDR1 is SGHKS and CDR2 YYEKEE (reference sequence). The CDR3 sequence is CASSRDLRGNEQFF. The DNA of the CDR3 is TGTGCCAGCAGCAGGGATCTAAGGGGCAATGAGCAGTTCTTC.

The gene calls are TRBV18 and TRBJ2-1; TRBD2 agrees at 10 bases. The CDR3 loop spans 17 amino acids. The J segment lost 6 bases and the V segment lost 3 bases, leaving 11 bases of the junction unmatched. CDR1 KGHSH and CDR2 LQKENI come from the germline V gene. In nucleotides, the CDR3 is TGTGCCAGCTCACCTATGACCGGGACTAGCGCCGGCAATGAGCAGTTCTTC. This gives the protein CASSPMTGTSAGNEQFF.

The chain combines TRBV19 with TRBJ2-1, with a tentative D call TRBD1 (7 bases). The CDR3 covers 17 residues. Germline CDR1 is LNHDA and CDR2 is SQIVND (reference sequence). V shed 5 bases and J shed 0 bases, with 17 bases lying between them. The CDR3: CASSPGGSYFSYNEQFF. The CDR3 DNA reads as TGTGCCAGTAGTCCAGGGGGGAGTTACTTCTCCTACAATGAGCAGTTCTTC.

The genes are TRBV5-1 and TRBJ1-1, with a weak D call TRBD1 (5 bases). The germline V gene encodes CDR1 SGHRS and CDR2 YFSETQ. The length of the CDR3 is 16 residues. Trimming removed 1 base from V and 2 bases from J, with 15 bases in between. The CDR3 nucleotides read TGCGCCAGCAGCTTGTATTCCGGGGGACCCAACACTGAAGCTTTCTTT. It codes for CASSLYSGGPNTEAFF.

V is TRBV28 and J is TRBJ1-5; possibly TRBD1 for D (6 bases). Trimming removed 6 bases at V and 0 bases at J, with 9 bases between. CDR1 and CDR2 (germline): MDHEN, SYDVKM. CDR3 length equals 14 residues. Here the CDR3 reads CASRQGPSNQPQHF. The DNA for the CDR3 is TGTGCCAGCAGACAGGGTCCTAGCAATCAGCCCCAGCATTTT.

This chain joins TRBV6-5 and TRBJ1-4; 9 positions agree with TRBD1. CDR1 is MNHEY, CDR2 SVGAGI, per germline. After removal of 2 bases from V and 9 bases from J, the junction contained 10 bases not matched to a gene. The CDR3 runs 16 residues. CDR3 DNA sequence: TGTGCCAGCAGTTACGGCCCGGGACAGGGCGTCCAAAAACTGTTTTTT. Protein product: CASSYGPGQGVQKLFF.

The J gene is TRBJ2-3, the V gene TRBV28; 7 bases are a match to TRBD1. The V segment lost 5 bases and the J segment 7 bases; nucleotides outside the gene matches: 3. From germline, CDR1 is MDHEN and CDR2 SYDVKM. The CDR3 loop spans 12 amino acids. This CDR3 is CASSQQGHTQYF. CDR3 nucleotides: TGTGCCAGCAGTCAACAGGGGCATACGCAGTATTTT. Together with reference TRBV28 and TRBJ2-3, the CDR3 gives the full variable domain: DVKVTQSSRYLVKRTGEKVFLECVQDMDHENMFWYRQDPGLGLRLIYFSYDVKMKEKGDIPEGYSVSREKKERFSLILESASTNQTSMYLCASSQQGHTQYFGPGTRLTVL.

For this clone: Germline and junction disagree at one end, which may indicate a read error. The chain combines TRBV5-1 with TRBJ2-2; D might be TRBD1 (6 bases). The CDR3 has 18 residues. Germline-derived CDR1 and CDR2 are SGHRS and YFSETQ. CDR3 nucleotides: TGCGCCAGCAGCTTGGGGCAGGGGCGCCTTAGGAACGCCGGGGAGCTGTTTTTT. Protein: CASSLGQGRLRNAGELFF.

V and J are TRBV6-6 and TRBJ2-5; TRBD2 matches at 13 bases. V was clipped by 5 bases and J by 5 bases; unmatched bases: 8. This CDR3 has 16 amino acids. CDR1 is MNHNY, CDR2 SVGAGI, per germline (reference sequence). DNA of the CDR3: TGTGCCAGCAGTCGGACTAGCGGGGGCCCTTATGAGACCCAGTACTTC. Amino acids: CASSRTSGGPYETQYF.

The rearrangement links TRBV18 to TRBJ2-7; the D gene is possibly TRBD2 (5 bases). In germline, CDR1 is KGHSH, CDR2 LQKENI. The length of the CDR3 is 13 residues. V was trimmed by 4 bases and J by 5 bases, leaving 12 bases between them. DNA for the CDR3: TGTGCCAGCTCACGTTACCAGGAGGACGAGCAGTACTTC. Protein product: CASSRYQEDEQYF.

For this clone: One junction end disagrees with the germline gene, perhaps due to a read error. This CDR3 reads CASSDKAGSNPEAFF. The CDR3 region has the DNA TGTGCCAGCAGTGACAAAGCAGGATCGAACCCTGAAGCTTTCTTT. The genes are TRBV2 and TRBJ1-1; D gene uncertain. The CDR3 is 15 residues long. Germline V gives CDR1 SNHLY, CDR2 FYNNEI. Drawing the rest from reference TRBV2 and TRBJ1-1, the complete variable domain is EPEVTQTPSHQVTQMGQEVILRCVPISNHLYFYWYRQILGQKVEFLVSFYNNEISEKSEIFDDQFSVERPDGSNFTLKIRSTKLEDSAMYFCASSDKAGSNPEAFFGQGTRLTVV.

CDR3 DNA sequence: TGTGCCAGCAGTCCTGGACTAGCGGGCCTAGAGACCCAGTACTTC. This translates into CASSPGLAGLETQYF. The V call is TRBV6-6, the J call TRBJ2-5; 11 bases match TRBD2. The CDR3 sequence is 15 residues long. V lost 5 bases to trimming and J lost 4 bases; unmatched junction nucleotides: 6. The germline gives CDR1 MNHNY, CDR2 SVGAGI (reference sequence).

This chain links TRBV5-4 with TRBJ1-2, with TRBD1 matching over 9 bases. Germline values: CDR1 SGHNT, CDR2 YYREEE (reference sequence). With V trimmed by 4 bases and J by 3 bases, 7 bases remained unmatched. The CDR3 totals 15 residues. CDR3 sequence (DNA): TGTGCCAGCAGCCTCGACAGGGGGGGCGACTATGGCTACACCTTC. Its translation is CASSLDRGGDYGYTF.

The gene calls are TRBV21-1 and TRBJ2-3; the table assigns TRBD2, which was not confirmed against the DNA. TRBV21-1 constitutes a pseudogene. The CDR3 consists of 18 residues. CDR3 region: CASSLPWLESTSTDTQYF. For the CDR3, the DNA is TGTGCCAGCAGCCTCCCTTGGTTAGAGAGCACTAGCACAGATACGCAGTATTTT.

This clone is a singleton in its sample. This chain uses TRBV4-3 with TRBJ2-7; weak D call: TRBD1 (6 bases). Trimming stripped 0 bases from V and 3 bases from J, with 12 bases between. The germline CDR1 and CDR2 sequences are LGHNA and YSLEER. The CDR3 is 15 amino acids. Here the CDR3 DNA reads TGCGCCAGCAGCCAAGATCTAGGGGGTTTCTACGAGCAGTACTTC. As protein: CASSQDLGGFYEQYF.

This chain uses TRBV19 with TRBJ1-4; D unclear. Trimming pared 9 bases from V and 7 bases from J, leaving 15 bases between. CDR1 and CDR2 (germline): LNHDA, SQIVND (reference sequence). The CDR3 spans 13 residues. The CDR3 loop reads CASRDINFEKLFF. Here the CDR3 DNA reads TGTGCCAGCCGAGACATCAATTTTGAAAAACTGTTTTTT.

This clone was observed a single time. The chain couples TRBV15 to TRBJ2-1, with 11 bases fitting TRBD2. From germline, CDR1 is LNHNV and CDR2 YYDKDF (reference sequence). With V trimmed by 0 bases and J by 2 bases, 3 bases remained unmatched. The length of the CDR3 is 17 residues. The CDR3 region is CATSRDRLAGTYNEQFF. The CDR3 DNA reads TGTGCCACCAGCAGAGATAGACTAGCGGGAACCTACAATGAGCAGTTCTTC.

The chain uses TRBV2 and TRBJ2-3, with D perhaps matching TRBD1 (6 bases). The CDR3 covers 13 residues. V was trimmed by 11 bases and J by 2 bases, leaving 14 bases between them. The V gene's germline CDR1 is SNHLY and CDR2 FYNNEI. The CDR3 region has the DNA TGTGCCGCTGGACAGACCTTCACAGATACGCAGTATTTT. It is translated as CAAGQTFTDTQYF.

The V call is TRBV2, the J call TRBJ2-5; D not resolved. CDR3 size: 15 residues. The V gene's germline CDR1 is SNHLY and CDR2 FYNNEI. V lost 2 bases and J 1 base, leaving 11 bases between the germline ends. CDR3 sequence reads: CASSELVATQETQYF. As DNA, the CDR3 is TGTGCCAGCAGTGAACTGGTGGCCACCCAAGAGACCCAGTACTTC.

The chain couples TRBV5-6 to TRBJ1-5; 7 nucleotides line up with TRBD1. CDR1 is SGHDT and CDR2 is YYEEEE in the germline V gene. V dropped 5 bases and J dropped 4; count of bases not matched to a gene: 3. The CDR3 covers 13 residues. CDR3 region: CASSQQGNQPQHF. Written as DNA, the CDR3 is TGTGCCAGCAGTCAACAGGGGAATCAGCCCCAGCATTTT.

This clone was counted between two and nine times. The chain has TRBV15 and TRBJ1-2, with 7 bases fitting TRBD1. Germline lookup yields CDR1 LNHNV and CDR2 YYDKDF (reference sequence). V lost 8 bases and J lost 3; bases outside the gene matches: 12. CDR3 size: 15 residues. The DNA of the CDR3 is TGTGCCACCTCTGACAGGGTGGAAATAGACTATGGCTACACCTTC. Translating gives CATSDRVEIDYGYTF.

The chain couples TRBV6-4 to TRBJ2-7; D is undetermined. The germline CDR1 and CDR2 sequences are MRHNA and SNTAGT. This CDR3 is 13 amino acids long. V was pared by 5 bases and J by 0 bases, with 8 bases between. The CDR3 bases are TGTGCCAGCAGTTTGGAGCCCTCCTACGAGCAGTACTTC. Protein sequence: CASSLEPSYEQYF.

This chain links TRBV19 with TRBJ2-7; 8 positions match TRBD1. The germline CDR1 and CDR2 sequences are LNHDA and SQIVND (reference sequence). The CDR3 spans 14 residues. Losses at the gene ends were 7 bases for V and 0 bases for J; bases not matched to a gene: 5. For the CDR3, the DNA is TGTGCCAGTACCCCGGGACAGGACTCCTACGAGCAGTACTTC. Translating gives CASTPGQDSYEQYF.

The chain carries TRBV5-1 and TRBJ1-4; 10 bases are a match to TRBD1. Per germline, CDR1 SGHRS and CDR2 YFSETQ. CDR3 length equals 16 residues. Germline trimming cut 2 bases from V and 3 bases from J; bases unmatched to any gene: 4. For the CDR3, the DNA is TGCGCCAGCAGCTTCGGTGGACAGGGGGCTAATGAAAAACTGTTTTTT. Translated: CASSFGGQGANEKLFF. Full variable domain (missing parts from reference TRBV5-1 and TRBJ1-4): KAGVTQTPRYLIKTRGQQVTLSCSPISGHRSVSWYQQTPGQGLQFLFEYFSETQRNKGNFPGRFSGRQFSNSRSEMNVSTLELGDSALYLCASSFGGQGANEKLFFGSGTQLSVL.

The chain carries TRBV6-5 and TRBJ1-3; D is perhaps TRBD1 (5 bases). The CDR3 is 14 residues long. Germline V CDR1 and CDR2: MNHEY, SVGAGI. V dropped 4 bases and J dropped 8 bases, with 15 bases sitting between them. The DNA for the CDR3 is TGTGCCAGCAGTTTAGGCAGGGAGGCATACACCATATATTTT. Its protein product is CASSLGREAYTIYF.

V is TRBV11-3 and J is TRBJ2-2; D is perhaps TRBD2 (6 bases). Trimming shortened V by 3 bases and J by 1 base, and 9 bases separated the two germline ends. The CDR3 spans 15 residues. Germline V gene lookup returns CDR1 SGHNT and CDR2 YENEEA. The chain's CDR3 is CASSLGGENTGELFF. CDR3 bases: TGTGCCAGCAGCTTGGGGGGAGAGAACACCGGGGAGCTGTTTTTT.

This clone was found a few times. The rearrangement uses TRBV28 and TRBJ1-2; possible D gene TRBD1, 5 bases. Germline V gene data show CDR1 as MDHEN and CDR2 as SYDVKM. CDR3 length equals 15 residues. Between the trimmed V and J ends, which lost 5 bases and 8 bases, there was a span of 21 bases. The CDR3 sequence: CASSPAARGAEGYTF. CDR3 coding DNA: TGTGCCAGCAGTCCCGCCGCTCGCGGGGCGGAAGGCTACACCTTC.